This TCR beta chain was observed in a study of PD-1 blockade in mismatch repair-deficient tumors. General study points: Rapid post-treatment expansion, then contraction, generally preceding radiologic response, marked tumor-resident clones.

Germline CDR1 and CDR2: LGHNT and FRNRAP. The CDR3 sequence is 11 residues long. Trimming removed 6 bases at V and 5 bases at J, with 4 bases between. On this clone itself: Its antigen is currently unknown.

This table comes from immunoSEQ multiplex PCR, and its TCRdb copy is limited to in-frame clones, with some not included. The top ten clones hold 6.3% of a sample with 85,000 to 130,000 clones, under 90% of them seen once. V is TRBV12-5 and J is TRBJ1-4, with D uncertain. The material sequenced was peripheral blood, taken roughly 35 weeks after starting pembrolizumab. The source of this sequence is an adult with mismatch repair-deficient cancer. In DNA form, the CDR3 reads TGTGCTAGTGGGGGGAATGAAAAACTGTTTTTT. This translates into CASGGNEKLFF.